This TCR beta chain was observed in a study of T cell responses to AZD1222 COVID-19 vaccine. Germline V gene lookup returns CDR1 MDHEN and CDR2 SYDVKM. CDR3 length: 16 residues. Trimming at V came to 8 bases and at J to 3 bases, leaving 16 bases not matched to a gene. As for this clone: Its antigen is not known.

Study-wide findings and caveats: Regions 160-218 and 743-854 held dominance among vaccine-associated CD4 TCRs, which spanned spike. Increased Spike-specific TCR breadth and depth were observed after two AZD1222 doses.

The protocol was immunoSEQ multiplex PCR, while the TCRdb copy is restricted to in-frame clones and leaves out a portion. The table lists about 140,000 clones, 70% to 90% of them singletons, with 3.1% in the top ten. The sequence was collected from an adult who received the AZD1222 COVID-19 vaccine. The material was peripheral blood, obtained 28 days after the second AZD1222 dose. The rearrangement joins TRBV28 to TRBJ2-7; TRBD1 matches at 7 bases. The CDR3 coding sequence is TGTGCCAGCCTTCCCCGCCGACAGGGATCATACTACGAGCAGTACTTC. It encodes CASLPRRQGSYYEQYF.